This TCR beta chain appears in the sequencing data of a study of shared clonotypes between healthy human individuals. The CDR3 is made up of 16 amino acids. The ends were cut back, 0 bases at V and 4 bases at J, with 13 bases in the middle. CDR1 SGHDT and CDR2 YYEEEE come from the germline V gene. Replicate PCRs run on sorted subsets employed approximately 0.2 ug DNA, 25,000 to 35,000 T cell genomes. In the original processing: ImmunoSEQ output held junction-only sequences without quality scores, so filtering differed. Assay used: immunoSEQ multiplex PCR; TCRdb lists only in-frame clones, some missing. D and trimming were read from the DNA, whereas the V and J calls and clone size are those reported in that table. The sample lists roughly 1,500,000 clones, approximately 98% occurring once. Points from the study as a whole: Richness estimates generally favored naive over memory subsets. Among non-shared clonotypes, generation probabilities were lower than among those shared by all four donors.

Of note for this clone: What it binds is not known.

The specimen was naive CD4+ T cells sorted from blood. The sample's subset: CD45RA+ positively selected. This chain links TRBV5-6 with TRBJ2-2; D assignment may be TRBD1 or TRBD2 (6 bases each). This clonotype was obtained from a man aged 25 to 40 in good health. This CDR3 reads CASSLGGGGGTGELFF. The CDR3 DNA reads as TGTGCCAGCAGCTTGGGTGGAGGGGGAGGCACCGGGGAGCTGTTTTTT.